This is a list of T cell receptor beta chains from one sample in a study of blood T cell repertoires in COVID-19. Produced via immunoSEQ multiplex PCR; TCRdb's table is partial and in-frame only. The sample has some 300,000 clones, 88% seen once. Material for sequencing was PBMCs or T cells enriched from blood (not recorded which). These TCRs come from a woman aged 55 to 70 in a cohort exposed to, infected with or recovered from COVID-19 (not recorded which). Both conserved end residues are part of each CDR3. The D gene is left open where the match is weak. Where a row states a size, it is once, few, many or the class of an expanded clone; other rows omit it.

D gene | clone size | J gene | V gene | CDR3 DNA | CDR3 protein
. | . | TRBJ1-3 | TRBV28 | TGTGCCAGCAGTTTGAAGGACAGAAACGGAAACACCATATATTTT | CASSLKDRNGNTIYF
. | . | TRBJ1-1 | TRBV6-6 | TGTGCCAGCAGTCCCAGTGGAGTGGCGAACACTGAAGCTTTCTTT | CASSPSGVANTEAFF
. | . | TRBJ1-5 | TRBV7-8 | TGTGCCAGCAGCTTAAGAGGCAATCAGCCCCAGCATTTT | CASSLRGNQPQHF
TRBD1 | . | TRBJ1-2 | TRBV24-1 | TGTGCCACCAGCGAGGGACAGGGGTATGGCTACACCTTC | CATSEGQGYGYTF
TRBD1 | . | TRBJ2-7 | TRBV29-1 | TGCAGCGTTGAAGGGACAGGGGGGGACGAGCAGTACTTC | CSVEGTGGDEQYF
. | . | TRBJ2-6 | TRBV3-1/TRBV3-2 | TGTGCCAGCAGCCAAAGCGGAACCTCTGGGGCCAACGTCCTGACTTTC | CASSQSGTSGANVLTF
. | . | TRBJ2-5 | TRBV4-3 | TGCGCCAGCAGCCAAGACCGGGGGTTGAGGGGTCAAGAGACCCAGTACTTC | CASSQDRGLRGQETQYF
TRBD1 | few | TRBJ2-1 | TRBV15 | TGTGCCACCAGCACAAAAGGGAGACAGGGACGTTCCTACAATGAGCAGTTCTTC | CATSTKGRQGRSYNEQFF
TRBD2 | . | TRBJ2-7 | TRBV20-1 | TGCAGTGCTAGTTCCGGGACTAGCGGCTACGAGCAGTACTTC | CSASSGTSGYEQYF
. | . | TRBJ1-6 | TRBV6-5 | TGTGCCAGCAGTTACGGAGGGAGTTTGCATTCACCCCTCCACTTT | CASSYGGSLHSPLHF
. | . | TRBJ2-7 | TRBV27 | TGTGCCAGCAGTTTAGGGCCGACTACCTCCTACGAGCAGTACTTC | CASSLGPTTSYEQYF
. | . | TRBJ1-1 | TRBV6-2/TRBV6-3 | TGTGCCAGCAGCATTGGACAGATTGAAGCTTTCTTT | CASSIGQIEAFF
TRBD2 | . | TRBJ2-1 | TRBV19 | TGTGCCAGTAGTATGGTAGCGGGAGGGACCTACAATGAGCAGTTCTTC | CASSMVAGGTYNEQFF
. | . | TRBJ2-2 | TRBV7-7 | TGTGCTAGCAGCCCACAGGGAATCGGGGAGCTGTTTTTT | CASSPQGIGELFF
TRBD2 | . | TRBJ2-2 | TRBV5-1 | TGCGCCAGCAGCCCACTTTATAGCGGGTCCGGGGAGCTGTTTTTT | CASSPLYSGSGELFF
TRBD1 | . | TRBJ1-6 | TRBV2 | TGTGCCAGCAGTGGACAGGGGATTAATTCACCCCTCCACTTT | CASSGQGINSPLHF
TRBD1 | . | TRBJ1-1 | TRBV30 | TGTGCCTGGATACGACAGGGTTGGACTGAAGCTTTCTTT | CAWIRQGWTEAFF
TRBD2 | . | TRBJ2-1 | TRBV4-2 | TGTGCCAGCAGCCTGGGACTAGCGGGAGTGGATGAGCAGTTCTTC | CASSLGLAGVDEQFF
. | . | TRBJ2-3 | TRBV15 | TGTGCCACCAGCAGAGTATTGGGGCGGGATACGCAGTATTTT | CATSRVLGRDTQYF
TRBD2 | . | TRBJ2-1 | TRBV14 | TGTGCCAGCAGGGCTAGCGGGAGTGTCAATGAGCAGTTCTTC | CASRASGSVNEQFF
TRBD1 | . | TRBJ1-4 | TRBV5-1 | TGCGCCAGCAGCCGGGACAGCTCTGCAACTAATGAAAAACTGTTTTTT | CASSRDSSATNEKLFF
. | . | TRBJ1-5 | TRBV5-1 | TGCGCCAGCAGCTTGGCCGGCCACGGGGGTCAGCCCCAGCATTTT | CASSLAGHGGQPQHF
. | . | TRBJ1-5 | TRBV30 | TGTGCCTGGAGTGGCTCTAACTCGATTTATAGCAATCAGCCCCAGCATTTT | CAWSGSNSIYSNQPQHF
TRBD1 | . | TRBJ1-5 | TRBV7-8 | TGTGCCAGCAGCGACCTGGGACAGGTTAATCAGCCCCAGCATTTT | CASSDLGQVNQPQHF
. | . | TRBJ1-5 | TRBV12-3/TRBV12-4 | TGTGCCAGCAGTTTCCAGGGGCCTCCCCCCCAGCATTTT | CASSFQGPPPQHF
TRBD1 | . | TRBJ1-2 | TRBV28 | TGTGCCAGCACACGACAGGGCCTCTATGGCTACACCTTC | CASTRQGLYGYTF
TRBD1 | . | TRBJ2-7 | TRBV5-1 | TGCGCCAGCAGCGGAACCGGGACAGGCTACCACGAGCAGTACTTC | CASSGTGTGYHEQYF
TRBD2 | . | TRBJ2-1 | TRBV25-1 | TGTGCGACTCTAGCGGGAGCTCAGTACAATGAGCAGTTCTTC | CATLAGAQYNEQFF
. | . | TRBJ1-1 | TRBV14 | TGTGCCAGCAGCCAAGATCAGGGGTACGCAGCTTTCTTT | CASSQDQGYAAFF
TRBD1 | once | TRBJ2-3 | TRBV19 | TGTGCCAGTAGTTCATGGACAGGGACTAGCACAGATACGCAGTATTTT | CASSSWTGTSTDTQYF